Each of the 32 T cell receptor beta chains below was sequenced from the same sample in a study of beta chain features in type 1 diabetes. The entirety of the isolated RNA underwent reverse transcription, so expressed TCRB transcripts were sequenced. TCRdb's copy holds only in-frame clones and misses some; the assay was immunoSEQ multiplex PCR. The data hold hundreds of thousands of clones, with 25% to 35% observed a single time. Sequencing was performed on naive CD4+ T cells from blood. The receptors derive from a young man in good health.

The chain couples TRBV18 to TRBJ2-5, with a tentative D call TRBD2 (5 bases). This CDR3 has 14 residues. CDR1 and CDR2 from the germline V gene are KGHSH and LQKENI. The V gene lost 2 bases and the J gene lost 8 bases, with 15 bases spanning the gap. The CDR3 sequence: CASSPTSLKETQYF. CDR3 nucleotides: TGTGCCAGCTCACCAACTAGTTTGAAGGAAACCCAGTACTTC.

V and J are TRBV2 and TRBJ2-2; no definite D call. This CDR3 has 12 residues. Germline CDR1 and CDR2: SNHLY and FYNNEI. Between the trimmed V and J ends, which lost 8 bases and 6 bases, there was a span of 10 bases. The CDR3 DNA reads TGTGCCAGCGAGCCGCTATCCGGGGAGCTGTTTTTT. This sequence encodes CASEPLSGELFF. The variable domain in full, with the rest retrieved from reference TRBV2 and TRBJ2-2, is EPEVTQTPSHQVTQMGQEVILRCVPISNHLYFYWYRQILGQKVEFLVSFYNNEISEKSEIFDDQFSVERPDGSNFTLKIRSTKLEDSAMYFCASEPLSGELFFGEGSRLTVL.

The chain carries TRBV2 and TRBJ2-5, with 7 bases aligning to TRBD1. The V and J ends lost 6 bases and 1 base, in that order; junction bases with no gene match: 5. The CDR3 length is 14 residues. CDR1 and CDR2 from the germline V gene are SNHLY and FYNNEI. CDR3 nucleotide sequence: TGTGCCAGCAGCCCCGACAGGGCCCAAGAGACCCAGTACTTC. This translates into CASSPDRAQETQYF.

There are a few counts of this clone. The chain combines TRBV2 with TRBJ1-2; 8 nucleotides agree with TRBD1. In germline, CDR1 is SNHLY, CDR2 FYNNEI. V lost 7 bases and J lost 1; bases outside the gene matches: 5. The CDR3 runs to 14 residues. The DNA for the CDR3 is TGTGCCAGCAAAGCGGACAGGGATAACTATGGCTACACCTTC. Translated, it gives CASKADRDNYGYTF.

Turning to this clone: Other DNA sequences in this specimen translate into the identical CDR3. This chain connects TRBV9 to TRBJ2-7; maybe TRBD2 (6 bases). The ends were cut back, 4 bases at V and 1 base at J, with 12 bases in the middle. There are 14 residues in the CDR3. In germline, CDR1 is SGDLS, CDR2 YYNGEE. The CDR3 sequence: CASSPSGLSYEQYF. CDR3 bases: TGTGCCAGCAGCCCATCGGGACTTTCCTACGAGCAGTACTTC.

V is TRBV30 and J is TRBJ1-2, with D unresolved. The V end was cut by 0 bases, the J end by 6 bases, with 11 bases between. The germline CDR1 and CDR2 sequences are GTSNPN and SVGIG (reference sequence). CDR3 length: 13 amino acids. The DNA for the CDR3 is TGTGCCTGGAGTGTATCGGCGGGGAATGGCTACACCTTC. Its translation is CAWSVSAGNGYTF.

This clone was observed a few times. This chain joins TRBV2 and TRBJ2-3; 10 bases align to TRBD2. The CDR3 length is 17 residues. Trimming cost V 6 bases and J 0 bases; bases outside gene matches: 9. Germline V gene data show CDR1 as SNHLY and CDR2 as FYNNEI. The CDR3 DNA sequence: TGTGCCAGCAGCGACTATACTAGCGGGGCTAGCACAGATACGCAGTATTTT. Encoded protein: CASSDYTSGASTDTQYF.

The chain joins TRBV30 to TRBJ2-1; TRBD1 might be the D (5 bases). Trimming shortened V by 0 bases and J by 7 bases, and 7 bases separated the two germline ends. The CDR3 covers 12 residues. Germline loops: CDR1 GTSNPN, CDR2 SVGIG (reference sequence). CDR3 loop: CAWSVGVNEQFF. CDR3 DNA sequence: TGTGCCTGGAGTGTAGGGGTAAATGAGCAGTTCTTC.

This clone was seen more than once but under ten times. The V gene is TRBV7-2, the J gene TRBJ2-7, with D perhaps TRBD1 or TRBD2 (5 bases each). V shed 4 bases and J shed 9 bases, with 22 bases lying between them. The germline gives CDR1 SGHTA, CDR2 FQGNSA. This CDR3 is 15 amino acids long. CDR3 region: CASSSDGGPRVRQYF. Here the CDR3 DNA reads TGTGCCAGCAGCTCCGATGGGGGTCCTCGGGTGAGGCAGTACTTC.

For the CDR3, the DNA is TGTGCCAGCAGCTTGAGTCGGTACGAGCAGTACTTC. This encodes CASSLSRYEQYF. The chain combines TRBV5-6 with TRBJ2-7; no reliable D call. With 1 base removed from V and 4 bases from J, the gap between germline ends came to 6 bases. Germline CDR1 and CDR2: SGHDT and YYEEEE. The length of the CDR3 is 12 residues.

The chain uses TRBV29-1 and TRBJ2-7, with 9 bases matching TRBD1. The CDR3 runs 11 residues. V lost 7 bases and J lost 3; bases outside the gene matches: 1. Germline V gives CDR1 SQVTM, CDR2 ANQGSEA. The CDR3 region is CSATGGYEQYF. The CDR3 DNA sequence: TGCAGCGCGACAGGGGGCTACGAGCAGTACTTC.

A few counts support this clone. This chain uses TRBV7-2 with TRBJ2-7, with D possibly being TRBD2 (5 bases). V was cut by 5 bases and J by 3 bases, with 14 bases left in between. This CDR3 has 14 amino acids. From germline, CDR1 is SGHTA and CDR2 FQGNSA. CDR3 sequence (DNA): TGTGCCAGCAGCGCCCCTTCCGGGATCTACGAGCAGTACTTC. As protein: CASSAPSGIYEQYF. Drawing the rest from reference TRBV7-2 and TRBJ2-7, the complete variable domain is GAGVSQSPSNKVTEKGKDVELRCDPISGHTALYWYRQSLGQGLEFLIYFQGNSAPDKSGLPSDRFSAERTGGSVSTLTIQRTQQEDSAVYLCASSAPSGIYEQYFGPGTRLTVT.

The rearrangement uses TRBV10-3 and TRBJ2-7; 7 positions agree with TRBD2. Germline V gene data show CDR1 as ENHRY and CDR2 as SYGVKD. The CDR3 extends over 14 amino acids. The J segment lost 4 bases and the V segment lost 4 bases, leaving 7 bases of the junction unmatched. The CDR3: CAISVLSGDYEQYF. CDR3 nucleotide sequence: TGTGCCATCAGTGTACTGAGCGGGGATTACGAGCAGTACTTC.

The genes are TRBV14 and TRBJ2-3, with 8 bases identical to TRBD1. J was trimmed by 0 bases and V by 3 bases; bases with no gene match: 2. The germline V gene encodes CDR1 SGHDN and CDR2 FVKESK. The CDR3 loop spans 15 amino acids. This chain's CDR3 is CASSQTGVSTDTQYF. CDR3 nucleotides: TGTGCCAGCAGCCAGACAGGGGTCAGCACAGATACGCAGTATTTT.

This chain connects TRBV4-2 to TRBJ2-3; no reliable D call. CDR1 and CDR2 (germline): LGHNA, YNFKEQ. This CDR3 comprises 16 residues. Between the trimmed V and J ends, which lost 4 bases and 4 bases, there was a span of 18 bases. CDR3 DNA sequence: TGTGCCAGCAGCCCGTTACGGGCCAAGAACCCAGATACGCAGTATTTT. Protein sequence: CASSPLRAKNPDTQYF.

The chain employs TRBV29-1 and TRBJ2-3; TRBD2 agrees at 11 bases. V shed 7 bases, J shed 1 base, and the junction held 13 bases outside the gene matches. The CDR3 length is 17 residues. Per germline, CDR1 SQVTM and CDR2 ANQGSEA. CDR3 nucleotides: TGCAGCGCGGTTTTAGCGGGAGGGGAGAAGGGCACAGATACGCAGTATTTT. This gives the protein CSAVLAGGEKGTDTQYF.

In DNA form, the CDR3 reads TGCGCCAGCAGCCAGCCACTAGCGGGGGCCTCCTACAATGAGCAGTTCTTC. It codes for CASSQPLAGASYNEQFF. The genes are TRBV4-1 and TRBJ2-1, with 11 bases aligning to TRBD2. The CDR3 sequence is 17 residues long. V was clipped by 3 bases and J by 0 bases; unmatched bases: 4. Looked up from germline, CDR1 is MGHRA and CDR2 is YSYEKL.

The rearrangement joins TRBV28 to TRBJ2-7; 7 bases fit TRBD1. V lost 9 bases, J lost 2 bases, and 7 bases stayed unmatched. This CDR3 is built from 13 residues. From germline, CDR1 is MDHEN and CDR2 SYDVKM. CDR3 bases: TGTGCCAGTTCAGGGACAGTCACCTACGAGCAGTACTTC. Translating gives CASSGTVTYEQYF. The full variable domain, its missing parts supplied by reference TRBV28 and TRBJ2-7, is DVKVTQSSRYLVKRTGEKVFLECVQDMDHENMFWYRQDPGLGLRLIYFSYDVKMKEKGDIPEGYSVSREKKERFSLILESASTNQTSMYLCASSGTVTYEQYFGPGTRLTVT.

V is TRBV29-1 and J is TRBJ2-7; 9 nucleotides agree with TRBD1. Germline values: CDR1 SQVTM, CDR2 ANQGSEA. The length of the CDR3 is 13 residues. The J segment lost 1 base and the V segment lost 5 bases, leaving 3 bases of the junction unmatched. The CDR3, as DNA: TGCAGCGTTCCCGGGACAGGGTCCTACGAGCAGTACTTC. Protein sequence: CSVPGTGSYEQYF.

This clone was picked up a small number of times. The chain uses TRBV4-1 and TRBJ2-3; D is perhaps TRBD1 or TRBD2 (5 bases each). The CDR3 covers 14 residues. CDR1 MGHRA and CDR2 YSYEKL come from the germline V gene. V was trimmed by 4 bases and J by 5 bases, leaving 13 bases between them. CDR3 coding DNA: TGCGCCAGCAGCCCTAAGGGGAGTTTAGATACGCAGTATTTT. It translates to CASSPKGSLDTQYF.

This chain connects TRBV7-2 to TRBJ2-7; D unclear. V lost 8 bases to trimming and J lost 0 bases, with 17 bases between them. The V gene's germline CDR1 is SGHTA and CDR2 FQGNSA. The length of the CDR3 is 15 residues. Here the CDR3 DNA reads TGTGCCAGCGCCCCTGACGCCACCCCCTCCTACGAGCAGTACTTC. This codes for CASAPDATPSYEQYF.

This rearrangement joins TRBV9 to TRBJ2-1; 8 bases align to TRBD1. The CDR3 consists of 15 residues. Trimming removed 0 bases from V and 7 bases from J; junction bases left unmatched: 6. CDR1 is SGDLS, CDR2 YYNGEE, per germline. CDR3 protein: CASSVGTGKGNEQFF. The CDR3 region has the DNA TGTGCCAGCAGCGTAGGGACAGGGAAGGGAAATGAGCAGTTCTTC.

This clone was counted a few times. This same CDR3 is encoded by further DNA sequences in the sample. CDR3 sequence: CASSWGNTEAFF. DNA for the CDR3: TGTGCCAGCAGTTGGGGGAACACTGAAGCTTTCTTT. The rearrangement joins TRBV28 to TRBJ1-1; D is unresolved. Germline assignment: CDR1 MDHEN and CDR2 SYDVKM. This CDR3 comprises 12 residues. V was clipped by 4 bases and J by 1 base, with 4 bases between them.

This chain joins TRBV7-9 and TRBJ1-1; D is undetermined. This CDR3 is 13 amino acids long. Germline V gives CDR1 SEHNR, CDR2 FQNEAQ (reference sequence). V was cut by 3 bases and J by 1 base, with 6 bases left in between. For the CDR3, the DNA is TGTGCCAGCAGCTTTCAGGAGAACACTGAAGCTTTCTTT. Protein product: CASSFQENTEAFF.

The V call is TRBV7-9, the J call TRBJ2-5, with 9 bases lining up with TRBD2. This CDR3 has 15 amino acids. Germline V gene sequence: CDR1 SEHNR, CDR2 FQNEAQ (reference sequence). The V gene end was trimmed by 7 bases and the J gene end by 0 bases; junction bases not matched to a gene: 6. CDR3: CASTPAGGYQETQYF. The CDR3 region has the DNA TGTGCCAGCACGCCTGCGGGAGGGTACCAAGAGACCCAGTACTTC. The variable domain in full, completed from reference TRBV7-9 and TRBJ2-5, reads DTGVSQNPRHKITKRGQNVTFRCDPISEHNRLYWYRQTLGQGPEFLTYFQNEAQLEKSRLLSDRFSAERPKGSFSTLEIQRTEQGDSAMYLCASTPAGGYQETQYFGPGTRLLVL.

This chain connects TRBV25-1 to TRBJ2-3; TRBD2 matches 9 bases. This CDR3 has 15 amino acids. Looked up from germline, CDR1 is MGHDK and CDR2 is SYGVNS. V was clipped by 3 bases and J by 5 bases; unmatched bases: 6. CDR3 protein: CASSDRREGGDTQYF. The CDR3 DNA is TGTGCCAGCAGTGATAGGCGGGAGGGCGGAGATACGCAGTATTTT.

This clone was observed a few times. This chain's CDR3 is CSAGQGSSYEQYF. The CDR3, as DNA: TGCAGCGCTGGACAGGGGAGCTCCTACGAGCAGTACTTC. V and J are TRBV29-1 and TRBJ2-7; 9 bases match TRBD1. CDR1 is SQVTM and CDR2 is ANQGSEA in the germline V gene. CDR3 length: 13 amino acids. V lost 7 bases to trimming and J lost 0 bases; unmatched junction nucleotides: 4.

A remark on this clone: The sample contains more than one DNA sequence encoding this CDR3. The rearrangement uses TRBV5-1 and TRBJ2-1; the match to TRBD2 covers 11 bases. Germline CDR1 SGHRS, CDR2 YFSETQ. This CDR3 has 15 amino acids. Germline trimming cut 1 base from V and 3 bases from J; bases unmatched to any gene: 0. The CDR3 protein is CASSLTSGSYNEQFF. DNA of the CDR3: TGCGCCAGCAGCTTGACTAGCGGGAGCTACAATGAGCAGTTCTTC.

This clone was detected only a few times. The gene calls are TRBV10-3 and TRBJ2-5, with 8 bases that match TRBD1. Germline V gene sequence: CDR1 ENHRY, CDR2 SYGVKD. The V segment lost 7 bases and the J segment 4 bases; nucleotides outside the gene matches: 5. The CDR3 is 13 amino acids. The CDR3 loop is CAITRDRGETQYF. Written as DNA, the CDR3 is TGTGCCATCACCCGAGACAGGGGAGAGACCCAGTACTTC.

The chain is built from TRBV14 and TRBJ2-2; perhaps TRBD2 as D (6 bases). Between the trimmed V and J ends, which lost 3 bases and 7 bases, there was a span of 15 bases. This CDR3 contains 15 residues. In germline, CDR1 is SGHDN, CDR2 FVKESK. CDR3 sequence reads: CASSQGGMLDGELFF. The CDR3 nucleotides are TGTGCCAGCAGCCAGGGCGGGATGCTTGACGGGGAGCTGTTTTTT.

This clone was seen a single time. Within the sample, other DNA sequences also encode this same CDR3. V is TRBV30 and J is TRBJ2-2, with D maybe TRBD1 (6 bases). In germline, CDR1 is GTSNPN, CDR2 SVGIG (reference sequence). V shed 2 bases and J shed 5 bases, with 9 bases lying between them. This CDR3 has 13 residues. CDR3 sequence: CAWSPGVTGELFF. CDR3 DNA sequence: TGTGCCTGGAGTCCAGGGGTTACCGGGGAGCTGTTTTTT.

This clone came up a few times. Other DNA variants within this sample encode the same CDR3. This chain's CDR3 is CAWSVRGDQPQHF. CDR3 nucleotides: TGTGCCTGGAGTGTACGAGGGGATCAGCCCCAGCATTTT. The V call is TRBV30, the J call TRBJ1-5; D is perhaps TRBD1 (5 bases). Germline CDR1 and CDR2: GTSNPN and SVGIG (reference sequence). The ends were cut back, 0 bases at V and 5 bases at J, with 8 bases in the middle. CDR3 length: 13 residues.